Presented here are 19 T cell receptor beta chains from one specimen sequenced in a study of blood T cell repertoires in COVID-19. Some clones are missing from TCRdb's copy, which holds only in-frame ones; the method was immunoSEQ multiplex PCR. This table holds over 400,000 clones, 75% to 90% found once. Source material: peripheral blood. These receptors all stem from a woman aged 25 to 39 with active or convalescent COVID-19.

V is TRBV27 and J is TRBJ2-7; 14 nucleotides line up with TRBD2. The CDR3 consists of 16 residues. With 4 bases clipped from V and 5 bases from J, the junction kept 7 bases outside the gene matches. Germline CDR1 is MNHEY and CDR2 is SMNVEV (reference sequence). For the CDR3, the DNA is TGTGCCAGCAGTTCGAGACTAGCGGGGGGGCTCGACGAGCAGTACTTC. Amino acids: CASSSRLAGGLDEQYF.

This chain joins TRBV6-5 and TRBJ2-7; unclear D gene. The V end was cut by 7 bases, the J end by 2 bases, with 6 bases between. CDR1 and CDR2 (germline): MNHEY, SVGAGI. This CDR3 has 11 amino acids. DNA of the CDR3: TGTGCCAGCACTAGGACCTACGAGCAGTACTTC. It codes for CASTRTYEQYF.

This chain joins TRBV23-1 and TRBJ2-3, with TRBD1 identical over 8 bases. TRBV23-1 is placed among ORFs of uncertain function. V trimming: 0 bases; J trimming: 4 bases; junction bases outside the gene matches: 6. This CDR3 has 16 amino acids. CDR3 sequence (DNA): TGCGCCAGCAGTCAATCAAGGACAGGGCCCCCAGATACGCAGTATTTT. Protein product: CASSQSRTGPPDTQYF.

The V and J genes are TRBV9 and TRBJ1-3; the D is unclear. The V gene's germline CDR1 is SGDLS and CDR2 YYNGEE. The CDR3 contains 14 residues. V lost 3 bases and J lost 2, with 9 bases in between. The CDR3 reads CASSAGITGNTIYF. The DNA for the CDR3 is TGTGCCAGCAGCGCGGGGATCACTGGAAACACCATATATTTT.

This sequence joins TRBV7-9 and TRBJ2-5, with D unresolved. V lost 2 bases to trimming and J lost 5 bases, with 6 bases between them. CDR3 length equals 12 residues. CDR1 is SEHNR, CDR2 FQNEAQ, per germline (reference sequence). CDR3 in amino acids: CASSLLGETQYF. The CDR3 DNA follows: TGTGCCAGCAGCTTACTCGGGGAGACCCAGTACTTC.

This clone has more than one count but fewer than ten. The genes are TRBV27 and TRBJ1-6, with D uncertain. V was shortened by 7 bases and J by 1 base, with 11 bases between the two germline ends. Germline V gene lookup returns CDR1 MNHEY and CDR2 SMNVEV (reference sequence). The CDR3 sequence is 15 residues long. The CDR3 sequence is CASTEGWSYNSPLHF. The CDR3 coding sequence is TGTGCCAGCACCGAGGGTTGGTCCTATAATTCACCCCTCCACTTT.

The rearrangement uses TRBV3-1 (or the pseudogene TRBV3-2) and TRBJ1-5, with D maybe TRBD1 (5 bases). Trimming took off 1 base at V and 6 bases at J, with 13 bases between the two ends. This CDR3 spans 15 amino acids. Germline V gene sequence: CDR1 LGHDT, CDR2 YNNKEL (reference sequence). The CDR3 DNA is TGTGCCAGCAGCCAAGCTATTGGGGCGGCTCAGCCCCAGCATTTT. Translating gives CASSQAIGAAQPQHF.

This clone was observed once. The rearrangement joins TRBV21-1 to TRBJ1-5; the table assigns TRBD1, which was not confirmed against the DNA. TRBV21-1 has pseudogene status. The CDR3 spans 15 residues. The CDR3 here is CARINYRVSNQPQHF. The CDR3 DNA sequence: TGTGCCAGGATCAATTACAGGGTAAGCAATCAGCCCCAGCATTTT.

Only one count was recorded for this clone. The chain has TRBV2 and TRBJ1-3; 8 bases map to TRBD1. Germline assignment: CDR1 SNHLY and CDR2 FYNNEI. The CDR3 spans 12 residues. V trimming: 8 bases; J trimming: 4 bases; junction bases outside the gene matches: 1. The CDR3 sequence: CASGQGGNTIYF. The CDR3 DNA sequence: TGTGCCAGCGGACAGGGAGGAAACACCATATATTTT.

This clone was detected once. The chain combines TRBV4-1 with TRBJ1-6; 10 bases are shared with TRBD1. V was clipped by 5 bases and J by 12 bases; unmatched bases: 4. The germline gives CDR1 MGHRA, CDR2 YSYEKL. This CDR3 is 13 amino acids long. CDR3: CASSGQGVGPLHF. The DNA for the CDR3 is TGCGCCAGCAGCGGACAGGGGGTGGGACCCCTCCACTTT.

V gene TRBV20-1 combines with J gene TRBJ2-1; D is uncertain. Trimming took 5 bases from V and 8 from J, leaving 7 bases between them. The CDR3 has 10 residues. Looked up from germline, CDR1 is DFQATT and CDR2 is SNEGSKA (reference sequence). The CDR3 DNA is TGCAGTGCTCTTTCGGATGAGCAGTTCTTC. It yields the protein CSALSDEQFF.

CDR3: CASSLVGQVNTEAFF. The CDR3 DNA reads TGCGCCAGCAGCTTGGTAGGACAGGTGAACACTGAAGCTTTCTTT. This chain connects TRBV5-1 to TRBJ1-1; 7 bases are shared with TRBD1. The CDR3 spans 15 residues. The V and J ends lost 0 bases and 0 bases, in that order; junction bases with no gene match: 2. Germline V gene lookup returns CDR1 SGHRS and CDR2 YFSETQ.

This chain connects TRBV18 to TRBJ2-5; a possible D gene is TRBD1 (5 bases). The germline V gene encodes CDR1 KGHSH and CDR2 LQKENI. The V gene lost 3 bases and the J gene lost 3 bases, with 8 bases spanning the gap. The CDR3 contains 13 residues. The DNA for the CDR3 is TGTGCCAGCTCACCCGGCAGGGAAGAGACCCAGTACTTC. Its protein is CASSPGREETQYF.

The chain links TRBV10-1 to TRBJ2-7; 9 nucleotides line up with TRBD1. The CDR3 is 14 amino acids. The V segment lost 3 bases and the J segment 2 bases; nucleotides outside the gene matches: 2. Germline V CDR1 and CDR2: WNHNN, SYGVQD (reference sequence). This CDR3 is CASSEGTGTYEQYF. For the CDR3, the DNA is TGCGCCAGCAGTGAAGGGACAGGGACCTACGAGCAGTACTTC.

Notes on this clone: Mismatch with germline at one junction end may stem from a read error. J is TRBJ1-2 and V is TRBV7-2, with 10 bases lining up with TRBD1. Germline V gene data show CDR1 as SGHTA and CDR2 as FQGNSA. The CDR3 extends over 13 amino acids. The CDR3: CASSSGTRDRGQF. The CDR3 nucleotides are TGTGCCAGCAGCTCTGGTACCCGGGACAGGGGACAATTC.

The rearrangement joins TRBV19 to TRBJ2-1; TRBD2 is a possible D gene (6 bases). The V and J ends lost 6 bases and 2 bases respectively, with 17 bases between them. Germline-derived CDR1 and CDR2 are LNHDA and SQIVND (reference sequence). The CDR3 runs to 16 residues. The CDR3, as DNA: TGTGCCAGTAGCAAGCTGCCGGGACTTCCCTACAATGAGCAGTTCTTC. Encoded protein: CASSKLPGLPYNEQFF.

As to this clone: The junction and the germline gene differ at one end; a read error may be behind it. Other DNA sequences in the same sample also yield this CDR3. This sequence joins TRBV3-1 (or the pseudogene TRBV3-2) and TRBJ1-2, with 9 bases identical to TRBD1. This CDR3 spans 14 amino acids. From germline, CDR1 is LGHDT and CDR2 YNNKEL (reference sequence). The CDR3 sequence: CASSHGQGNDGYTF. Written as DNA, the CDR3 is TGTGCCAGTAGCCATGGACAGGGGAACGATGGCTACACCTTC.

This clone showed up just a few times. The same CDR3 also results from other DNA sequences found in this sample. The chain is built from TRBV5-1 and TRBJ2-7, with a weak D call TRBD1 (6 bases). Between the trimmed V and J ends, which lost 4 bases and 2 bases, there was a span of 13 bases. The CDR3 spans 14 residues. Germline V gene data show CDR1 as SGHRS and CDR2 as YFSETQ. The CDR3 protein is CASSHDRRAYEQYF. DNA of the CDR3: TGCGCCAGCAGCCACGACAGGAGAGCCTACGAGCAGTACTTC.

The rearrangement links TRBV5-1 to TRBJ2-7; 10 nucleotides agree with TRBD1. Per the germline V gene, CDR1 is SGHRS and CDR2 is YFSETQ. Germline trimming cut 7 bases from V and 4 bases from J; bases unmatched to any gene: 11. CDR3 size: 15 residues. CDR3 loop: CASREAGTGEYEQYF. In DNA form, the CDR3 reads TGCGCCAGCCGAGAGGCCGGGACAGGGGAGTACGAGCAGTACTTC. Full variable domain (missing parts from reference TRBV5-1 and TRBJ2-7): KAGVTQTPRYLIKTRGQQVTLSCSPISGHRSVSWYQQTPGQGLQFLFEYFSETQRNKGNFPGRFSGRQFSNSRSEMNVSTLELGDSALYLCASREAGTGEYEQYFGPGTRLTVT.